These 27 T cell receptor beta chains were sequenced from one sample in a study of identical twins. TCRdb re-analysed the 5' RACE reads in MiXCR, keeping a single row per CDR3 protein. This table holds 450,000 or so distinct CDR3 sequences, approximately 15% found once. These data were likewise used in another study, on yellow fever vaccine responses in identical twins.

Source material: CD4+ T cells sorted from blood. The receptors stem from a woman in her late teens or twenties in good health.

The chain has TRBV24-1 and TRBJ2-1; tentative D call: TRBD1 (6 bases). The CDR3 length is 15 residues. Trimming took off 5 bases at V and 5 bases at J, with 15 bases between the two ends. Germline CDR1 reads KGHDR; CDR2 reads SFDVKD. CDR3 nucleotide sequence: TGTGCCACCAGTGGCCTAGTTGAGGGGGACAATGAGCAGTTCTTC. It yields the protein CATSGLVEGDNEQFF.

This clonotype was seen more than once but under ten times. The chain employs TRBV7-6 and TRBJ1-1, with D perhaps TRBD1 (5 bases). V was shortened by 2 bases and J by 0 bases, with 10 bases between the two germline ends. Germline V CDR1 and CDR2: SGHVS, FNYEAQ. The CDR3 extends over 15 amino acids. CDR3 sequence (DNA): TGTGCCAGCAGCTTAAAAGGGGTCATGAACACTGAAGCTTTCTTT. Amino acids: CASSLKGVMNTEAFF.

Many counts were recorded for this clonotype. The gene calls are TRBV10-3 and TRBJ2-1; D possibly corresponds to TRBD2 (5 bases). CDR3 length equals 14 residues. V lost 6 bases to trimming and J lost 3 bases, with 12 bases between them. Per the germline V gene, CDR1 is ENHRY and CDR2 is SYGVKD. CDR3 nucleotide sequence: TGTGCCATCAGATATAGCGTGGTCTACAATGAGCAGTTCTTC. It yields the protein CAIRYSVVYNEQFF.

This clonotype was seen many times. The chain carries TRBV5-4 and TRBJ2-2; 8 bases match TRBD1. The CDR3 totals 15 residues. V shed 3 bases, J shed 1 base, and the junction held 2 bases outside the gene matches. In germline, CDR1 is SGHNT, CDR2 YYREEE (reference sequence). The CDR3 coding sequence is TGTGCCAGCAGCTGGGGGACAGGGAACACCGGGGAGCTGTTTTTT. It yields the protein CASSWGTGNTGELFF.

This clonotype was counted a few times. The chain recombines TRBV4-2 with TRBJ1-2, with 7 bases fitting TRBD1. Trimming cost V 8 bases and J 7 bases; bases outside gene matches: 16. Germline lookup yields CDR1 LGHNA and CDR2 YNFKEQ. The CDR3 is 15 amino acids. The CDR3 DNA reads as TGTGCCAGCGGTTCCCTAAAGACAGGGACGCTTGGCTACACCTTC. It specifies CASGSLKTGTLGYTF.

This clonotype was found a few times. This rearrangement joins TRBV7-2 to TRBJ2-5; 9 positions agree with TRBD2. Per the germline V gene, CDR1 is SGHTA and CDR2 is FQGNSA. CDR3 length: 15 residues. V lost 0 bases, J lost 2 bases, and 1 base stayed unmatched. The CDR3, as DNA: TGTGCCAGCAGCTTAGCGCGGGGGGGACAAGAGACCCAGTACTTC. It yields the protein CASSLARGGQETQYF.

The chain carries TRBV15 and TRBJ2-5; TRBD2 might be the D (6 bases). The CDR3 runs to 15 residues. V was trimmed by 1 base and J by 3 bases, leaving 12 bases between them. The germline V gene has CDR1 LNHNV and CDR2 YYDKDF (reference sequence). Written as DNA, the CDR3 is TGTGCCACCAGCAGAGGGGGGGATATTAAAGAGACCCAGTACTTC. Its protein product is CATSRGGDIKETQYF.

V gene TRBV28 combines with J gene TRBJ2-7; 9 bases agree with TRBD1. V gave up 3 bases and J gave up 5 bases; unmatched junction bases: 14. Germline CDR1 reads MDHEN; CDR2 reads SYDVKM. This CDR3 has 17 residues. For the CDR3, the DNA is TGTGCCAGCAGTTTTTCATTAGTCCCGGGACAGGGCCACGAGCAGTACTTC. Translating it yields CASSFSLVPGQGHEQYF.

This clonotype was picked up many times. The CDR3 spells CSAGTGAGNTIYF. The CDR3 DNA is TGCAGCGCAGGGACAGGGGCTGGAAACACCATATATTTT. This chain connects TRBV29-1 to TRBJ1-3; TRBD1 aligns across 10 bases. CDR1 and CDR2 (germline): SQVTM, ANQGSEA. Trimming at V came to 7 bases and at J to 2 bases, leaving 2 bases not matched to a gene. This CDR3 is 13 amino acids long.

This clonotype came up a few times. The chain has TRBV6-1 and TRBJ2-3; tentative D call: TRBD1 (6 bases). Trimming removed 9 bases at V and 4 bases at J, with 20 bases between. Germline V gene lookup returns CDR1 MNHNS and CDR2 SASEGT. The CDR3 is made up of 15 amino acids. The CDR3 region is CASVDSGAPSDTQYF. CDR3 nucleotide sequence: TGTGCCAGTGTCGACTCAGGGGCTCCCTCAGATACGCAGTATTTT.

The V and J genes are TRBV5-1 and TRBJ2-1, with a possible D match to TRBD2 (7 bases). Trimming took off 4 bases at V and 4 bases at J, with 18 bases between the two ends. The CDR3 runs 16 residues. The germline gives CDR1 SGHRS, CDR2 YFSETQ. This CDR3 reads CASSQVGGGSYNEQFF. The CDR3 nucleotides read TGCGCCAGCAGCCAAGTAGGGGGGGGGAGTTACAATGAGCAGTTCTTC.

The V and J genes are TRBV5-1 and TRBJ1-4; D unclear. The CDR3 has 14 residues. The ends were cut back, 0 bases at V and 6 bases at J, with 9 bases in the middle. CDR1 is SGHRS, CDR2 YFSETQ, per germline. DNA for the CDR3: TGCGCCAGCAGCTTGGGACTATTGGATGAAAAACTGTTTTTT. This sequence encodes CASSLGLLDEKLFF.

The rearrangement links TRBV7-3 to TRBJ2-2, with TRBD2 identical over 13 bases. Trimming cost V 5 bases and J 2 bases; bases outside gene matches: 8. CDR1 is SGHTA, CDR2 FQGTGA, per germline. The CDR3 has 18 amino acids. CDR3 nucleotide sequence: TGTGCCAGCAGCCCGCAAGGACTAGCGGGGGTCAACACCGGGGAGCTGTTTTTT. Translating it yields CASSPQGLAGVNTGELFF.

This clonotype was seen a single time. The chain recombines TRBV5-6 with TRBJ2-2; the D call may be TRBD1 or TRBD2 (6 bases each). Trimming left V 4 bases short and J 6 bases short, with 16 bases between. Germline CDR1 SGHDT, CDR2 YYEEEE. The length of the CDR3 is 15 residues. This CDR3 is CASSIGTGGAGELFF. CDR3 bases: TGTGCCAGCAGCATCGGGACCGGGGGCGCCGGGGAGCTGTTTTTT.

The table lists this clonotype with a few counts. The V gene is TRBV24-1, the J gene TRBJ2-3; 9 nucleotides agree with TRBD2. The ends lost 11 bases at V and 4 bases at J; junction bases unmatched: 21. This CDR3 contains 18 residues. The V gene's germline CDR1 is KGHDR and CDR2 SFDVKD. The DNA of the CDR3 is TGTGCCAGCAAGGCAGAGGAAGCGCGGGGGGGAAGGCCAGATACGCAGTATTTT. This gives the protein CASKAEEARGGRPDTQYF.

The rearrangement joins TRBV12-3 or TRBV12-4 to TRBJ2-7; TRBD1 matches 9 bases. CDR3 length: 13 residues. V was clipped by 6 bases and J by 4 bases; unmatched bases: 4. The CDR3 DNA follows: TGTGCCAGCAGCATGGGACAGGGTTACGAGCAGTACTTC. Protein product: CASSMGQGYEQYF.

The chain links TRBV5-1 to TRBJ1-4, with a possible D match to TRBD1 (6 bases). Germline V gives CDR1 SGHRS, CDR2 YFSETQ. The CDR3 consists of 14 residues. Trimming shortened V by 2 bases and J by 8 bases, and 13 bases separated the two germline ends. The CDR3 region has the DNA TGCGCCAGCAGCTTTTCGGGGGCAGAGGAAAAACTGTTTTTT. Amino acid sequence: CASSFSGAEEKLFF.

The rearrangement links TRBV6-2 or TRBV6-3 to TRBJ2-7; D not resolved. The CDR3 length is 15 residues. Per the germline V gene, CDR1 is MNHEY and CDR2 is SVGEGT. V lost 8 bases to trimming and J lost 2 bases, with 19 bases between them. The CDR3 is CASGTIRTLTYEQYF. The CDR3 DNA reads as TGTGCCAGCGGTACTATCAGGACCTTAACCTACGAGCAGTACTTC.

Concerning this clonotype itself: A junction boundary mismatches the germline segment, possibly from a read error. This sequence joins TRBV27 and TRBJ2-3; TRBD1 is a possible D gene (5 bases). The CDR3 runs 13 residues. CDR1 and CDR2 (germline): MNHEY, SMNVEV (reference sequence). The CDR3 sequence: CASSLSRAETQYF. The CDR3 region has the DNA TGTGCCAGCAGTTTATCCAGGGCAGAAACGCAGTATTTT.

The gene calls are TRBV7-9 and TRBJ2-1, with D uncertain. Germline V gene data show CDR1 as SEHNR and CDR2 as FQNEAQ (reference sequence). The CDR3 contains 11 residues. Between the trimmed V and J ends, which lost 5 bases and 6 bases, there was a span of 5 bases. CDR3 in DNA: TGTGCCAGCAGCGACATCAATGAGCAGTTCTTC. Protein: CASSDINEQFF.

This clonotype was found many times. The rearrangement links TRBV20-1 to TRBJ2-7, with D perhaps matching TRBD1 (5 bases). The CDR3 spans 14 residues. The germline V gene has CDR1 DFQATT and CDR2 SNEGSKA (reference sequence). V was clipped by 0 bases and J by 1 base, with 10 bases between them. In DNA form, the CDR3 reads TGCAGTGCTAGAGATCCCAGGGTTTCCTACGAGCAGTACTTC. Translation: CSARDPRVSYEQYF.

The V call is TRBV12-3 or TRBV12-4, the J call TRBJ2-7; TRBD2 might be the D (6 bases). The length of the CDR3 is 16 residues. Trimming stripped 7 bases from V and 7 bases from J, with 26 bases between. CDR3 in amino acids: CASTQGLLGSGREQYF. Written as DNA, the CDR3 is TGTGCCAGCACCCAGGGACTCCTCGGGTCGGGAAGAGAGCAGTACTTC.

This clonotype was seen more than once but under ten times. CDR3 in DNA: TGCAGTGCTAGAAAGGGACTAGCGGCCCGCACAGATACGCAGTATTTT. Translation gives CSARKGLAARTDTQYF. V and J are TRBV20-1 and TRBJ2-3, with 11 bases identical to TRBD2. The J segment lost 1 base and the V segment lost 2 bases, leaving 5 bases of the junction unmatched. The CDR3 sequence is 16 residues long. Germline V lookup: CDR1 DFQATT, CDR2 SNEGSKA (reference sequence).

This clonotype was counted a few times. V is TRBV20-1 and J is TRBJ2-1; D remains unclear. CDR1 is DFQATT, CDR2 SNEGSKA, per germline (reference sequence). V was clipped by 5 bases and J by 6 bases, with 8 bases between them. The CDR3 is made up of 11 amino acids. The CDR3: CSAPQPNEQFF. DNA for the CDR3: TGCAGTGCTCCACAGCCCAATGAGCAGTTCTTC.

V and J are TRBV7-9 and TRBJ2-6, with 8 positions matching TRBD2. The V segment lost 7 bases and the J segment 1 base; nucleotides outside the gene matches: 3. The CDR3 covers 15 residues. From germline, CDR1 is SEHNR and CDR2 FQNEAQ (reference sequence). CDR3 residues: CASTERGSGANVLTF. The CDR3 bases are TGTGCCAGCACCGAGCGGGGGTCTGGGGCCAACGTCCTGACTTTC.

Only one count was recorded for this clonotype. This sequence joins TRBV28 and TRBJ2-7; possibly TRBD2 for D (6 bases). Germline V gene data show CDR1 as MDHEN and CDR2 as SYDVKM. V was cut by 3 bases and J by 0 bases, with 15 bases left in between. CDR3 size: 16 residues. The CDR3 DNA sequence: TGTGCCAGCAGTTTGGGCGGGACGGCCAGCTCCTACGAGCAGTACTTC. Its protein product is CASSLGGTASSYEQYF.

This clonotype has just a few counts. The CDR3 DNA reads TGCGCCAGCAGCCCGGGTGGTAAGGGAGATACGCAGTATTTT. It codes for CASSPGGKGDTQYF. The rearrangement joins TRBV4-3 to TRBJ2-3; D is undetermined. The CDR3 totals 14 residues. In germline, CDR1 is LGHNA, CDR2 YSLEER. V was pared by 4 bases and J by 5 bases, with 13 bases between.